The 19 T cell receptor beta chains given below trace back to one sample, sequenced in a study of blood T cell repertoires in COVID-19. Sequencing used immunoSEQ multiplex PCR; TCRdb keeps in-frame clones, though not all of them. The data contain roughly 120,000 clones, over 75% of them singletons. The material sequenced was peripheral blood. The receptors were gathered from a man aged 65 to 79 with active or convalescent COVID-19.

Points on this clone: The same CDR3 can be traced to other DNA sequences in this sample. Written as DNA, the CDR3 is TGCAGCGTTAGGACTAGCGGCTCCTACGAGCAGTACTTC. It codes for CSVRTSGSYEQYF. This chain uses TRBV29-1 with TRBJ2-7; 10 bases agree with TRBD2. The trim removed 5 bases at V and 0 bases at J, leaving 1 base unmatched. Per germline, CDR1 SQVTM and CDR2 ANQGSEA. This CDR3 is 13 amino acids long.

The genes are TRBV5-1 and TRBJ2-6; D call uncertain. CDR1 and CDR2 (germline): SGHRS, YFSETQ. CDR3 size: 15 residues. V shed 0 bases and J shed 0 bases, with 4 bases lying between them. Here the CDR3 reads CASSLDSSGANVLTF. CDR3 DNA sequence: TGCGCCAGCAGCTTGGACAGCTCTGGGGCCAACGTCCTGACTTTC.

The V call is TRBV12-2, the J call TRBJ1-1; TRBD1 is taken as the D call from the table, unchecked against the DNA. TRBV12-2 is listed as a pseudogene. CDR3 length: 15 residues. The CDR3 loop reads CASRPRQEMNTEAFF. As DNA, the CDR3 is TGTGCAAGTCGCCCCCGACAGGAGATGAACACTGAAGCTTTCTTT.

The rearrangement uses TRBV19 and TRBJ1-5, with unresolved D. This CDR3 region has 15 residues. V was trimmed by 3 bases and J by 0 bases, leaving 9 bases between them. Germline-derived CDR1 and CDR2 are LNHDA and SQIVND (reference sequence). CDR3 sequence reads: CASSIGEYSNQPQHF. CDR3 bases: TGTGCCAGTAGTATCGGGGAGTATAGCAATCAGCCCCAGCATTTT.

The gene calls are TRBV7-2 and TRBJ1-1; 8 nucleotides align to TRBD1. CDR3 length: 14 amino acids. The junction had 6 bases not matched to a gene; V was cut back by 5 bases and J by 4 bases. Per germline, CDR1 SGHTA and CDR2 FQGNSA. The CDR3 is CASSPYTGGTEAFF. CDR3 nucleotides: TGTGCCAGCAGCCCCTACACAGGGGGCACTGAAGCTTTCTTT.

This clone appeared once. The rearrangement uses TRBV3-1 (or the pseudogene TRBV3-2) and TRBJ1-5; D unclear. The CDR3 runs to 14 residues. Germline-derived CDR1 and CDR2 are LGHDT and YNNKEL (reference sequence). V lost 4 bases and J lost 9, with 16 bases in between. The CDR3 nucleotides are TGTGCCAGCAGCCGAGCCACGGAGGGATGGCCCCAGCATTTT. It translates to CASSRATEGWPQHF.

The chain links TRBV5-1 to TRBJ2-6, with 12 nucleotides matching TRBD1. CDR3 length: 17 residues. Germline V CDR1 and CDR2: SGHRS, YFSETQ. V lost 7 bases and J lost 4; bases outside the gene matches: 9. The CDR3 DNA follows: TGCGCCAGCCTTAAGGGACAGGGGGCGACCGGGGCCAACGTCCTGACTTTC. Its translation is CASLKGQGATGANVLTF.

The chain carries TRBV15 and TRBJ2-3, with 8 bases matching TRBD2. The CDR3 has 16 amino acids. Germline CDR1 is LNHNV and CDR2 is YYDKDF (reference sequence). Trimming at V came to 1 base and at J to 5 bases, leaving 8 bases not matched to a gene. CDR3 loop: CATSRGRGGNQDTQYF. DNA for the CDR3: TGTGCCACCAGCAGAGGCCGCGGGGGGAATCAAGATACGCAGTATTTT. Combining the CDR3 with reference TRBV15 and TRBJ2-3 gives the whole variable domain DAMVIQNPRYQVTQFGKPVTLSCSQTLNHNVMYWYQQKSSQAPKLLFHYYDKDFNNEADTPDNFQSRRPNTSFCFLDIRSPGLGDTAMYLCATSRGRGGNQDTQYFGPGTRLTVL.

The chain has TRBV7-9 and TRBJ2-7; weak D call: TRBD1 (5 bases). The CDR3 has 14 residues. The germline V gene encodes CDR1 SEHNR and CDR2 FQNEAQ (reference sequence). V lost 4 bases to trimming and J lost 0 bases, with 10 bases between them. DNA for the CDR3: TGTGCCAGCAGCTACGCAGGGTCCTCCTACGAGCAGTACTTC. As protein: CASSYAGSSYEQYF. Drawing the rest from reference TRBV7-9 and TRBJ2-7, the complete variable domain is DTGVSQNPRHKITKRGQNVTFRCDPISEHNRLYWYRQTLGQGPEFLTYFQNEAQLEKSRLLSDRFSAERPKGSFSTLEIQRTEQGDSAMYLCASSYAGSSYEQYFGPGTRLTVT.

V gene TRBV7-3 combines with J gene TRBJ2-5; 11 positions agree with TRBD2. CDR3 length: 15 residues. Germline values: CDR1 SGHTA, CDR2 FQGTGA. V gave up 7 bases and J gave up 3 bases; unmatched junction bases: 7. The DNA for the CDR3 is TGTGCCAGCAACTCGGCTAGCGGGGGGAAAGAGACCCAGTACTTC. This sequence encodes CASNSASGGKETQYF.

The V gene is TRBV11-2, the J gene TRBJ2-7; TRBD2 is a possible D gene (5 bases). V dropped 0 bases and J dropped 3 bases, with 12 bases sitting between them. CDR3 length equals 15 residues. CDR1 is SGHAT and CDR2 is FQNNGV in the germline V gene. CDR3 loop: CASSLDIEGIYEQYF. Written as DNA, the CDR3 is TGTGCCAGCAGCTTAGATATTGAGGGAATCTACGAGCAGTACTTC.

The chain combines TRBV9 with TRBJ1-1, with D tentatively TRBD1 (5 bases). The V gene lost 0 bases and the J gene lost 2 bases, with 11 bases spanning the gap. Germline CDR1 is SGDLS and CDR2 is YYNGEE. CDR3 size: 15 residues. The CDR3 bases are TGTGCCAGCAGCGTAGGGCGGGGACGTAACACTGAAGCTTTCTTT. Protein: CASSVGRGRNTEAFF. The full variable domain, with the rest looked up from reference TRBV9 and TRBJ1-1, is DSGVTQTPKHLITATGQRVTLRCSPRSGDLSVYWYQQSLDQGLQFLIQYYNGEERAKGNILERFSAQQFPDLHSELNLSSLELGDSALYFCASSVGRGRNTEAFFGQGTRLTVV.

CDR3 amino acids: CASSAKRSSDQETQYF. Here the CDR3 DNA reads TGTGCCAGTAGTGCCAAACGATCTAGCGACCAAGAGACCCAGTACTTC. The V gene is TRBV19, the J gene TRBJ2-5, with a tentative D call TRBD2 (6 bases). Germline V gene sequence: CDR1 LNHDA, CDR2 SQIVND (reference sequence). The CDR3 loop spans 16 amino acids. The V end was cut by 5 bases, the J end by 0 bases, with 16 bases between.

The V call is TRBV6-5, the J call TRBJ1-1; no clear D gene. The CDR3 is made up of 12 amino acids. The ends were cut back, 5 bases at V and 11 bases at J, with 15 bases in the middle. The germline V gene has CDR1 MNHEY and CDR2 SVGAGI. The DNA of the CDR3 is TGTGCCAGCAGTCGCGGGTTCGTCGACGCTTTCTTT. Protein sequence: CASSRGFVDAFF.

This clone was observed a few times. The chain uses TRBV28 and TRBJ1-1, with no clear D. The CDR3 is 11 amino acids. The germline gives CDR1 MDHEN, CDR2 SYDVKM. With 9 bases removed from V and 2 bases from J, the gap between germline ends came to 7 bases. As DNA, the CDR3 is TGTGCCAGTACAGCTAACACTGAAGCTTTCTTT. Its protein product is CASTANTEAFF.

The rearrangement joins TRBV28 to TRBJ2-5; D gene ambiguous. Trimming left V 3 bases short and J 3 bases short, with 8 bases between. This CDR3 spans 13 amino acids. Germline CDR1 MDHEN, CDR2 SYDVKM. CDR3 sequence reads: CASSFVQEETQYF. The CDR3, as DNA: TGTGCCAGCAGTTTTGTACAAGAAGAGACCCAGTACTTC.

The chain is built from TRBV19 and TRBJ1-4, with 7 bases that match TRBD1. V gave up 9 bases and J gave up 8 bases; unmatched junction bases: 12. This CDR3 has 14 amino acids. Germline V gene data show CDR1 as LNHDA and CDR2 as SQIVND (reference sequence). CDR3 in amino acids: CASNTGALGEKLFF. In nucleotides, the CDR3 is TGTGCCAGCAATACAGGGGCGTTAGGCGAAAAACTGTTTTTT.

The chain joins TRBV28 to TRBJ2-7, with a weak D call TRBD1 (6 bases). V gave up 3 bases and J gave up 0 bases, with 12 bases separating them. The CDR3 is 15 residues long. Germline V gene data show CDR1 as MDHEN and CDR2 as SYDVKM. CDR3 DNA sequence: TGTGCCAGCAGTTTGCCCCAGGGGAGCTCCTACGAGCAGTACTTC. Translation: CASSLPQGSSYEQYF.

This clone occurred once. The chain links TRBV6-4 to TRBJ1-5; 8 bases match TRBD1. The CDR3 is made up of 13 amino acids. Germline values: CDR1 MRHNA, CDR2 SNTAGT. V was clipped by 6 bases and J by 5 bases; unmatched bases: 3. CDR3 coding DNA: TGTGCCAGCAGCGTACAGGGGGATCAGCCCCAGCATTTT. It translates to CASSVQGDQPQHF.